The clone carrying this T cell receptor beta chain occurred many times. This entry belongs to a study of blood T cells in healthy people across ages. A J-beta primer mix and a sample-barcoded 5' primer were used in a second PCR of roughly 6 to 12 cycles. Using its own MiXCR run on the 5' RACE reads, TCRdb lists one record per CDR3 protein. Of 700,000 to 1,000,000 distinct CDR3 sequences detected, under 45% appear once; the ten largest clones hold nearly 20%. This TCR was sampled from a man aged 60 to 69 in good health. What was sequenced was blood.

The CDR3 loop reads CASTSRRQGGVNEQFF. In DNA, the CDR3 is TGTGCCAGCACCTCCCGCCGACAGGGAGGGGTCAATGAGCAGTTCTTC. The V and J genes are TRBV12-3 or TRBV12-4 and TRBJ2-1; D may correspond to TRBD1 or TRBD2 (7 bases each). V dropped 7 bases and J dropped 6 bases, with 22 bases sitting between them. This CDR3 is 16 amino acids long.